This TCR beta chain was sequenced for a study of T cells expressing NK-cell markers. Study-level information: Within the sequenced cohort of eight donors, seven exhibited HCMV seropositivity and one was seronegative.

CDR3 length equals 17 residues. Germline CDR1 reads MGHRA; CDR2 reads YSYEKL. Following a re-call of the 5' RACE reads, TCRdb has one entry per CDR3 protein and lacks DNA. Its listing shows fewer than 400,000 distinct CDR3 sequences. This receptor was taken from a woman aged 50 to 60 in good health. The specimen was blood T cells: a sorted CD56 or NKG2C T cell subset, CD4+ or CD8+ T cells, or bulk PBMC T cells (not recorded which). The rearrangement links TRBV4-1 to TRBJ2-1; TCRdb designates TRBD1, a call that cannot be tested without DNA. The CDR3 protein is CASSQIPRGSVYNEQFF.